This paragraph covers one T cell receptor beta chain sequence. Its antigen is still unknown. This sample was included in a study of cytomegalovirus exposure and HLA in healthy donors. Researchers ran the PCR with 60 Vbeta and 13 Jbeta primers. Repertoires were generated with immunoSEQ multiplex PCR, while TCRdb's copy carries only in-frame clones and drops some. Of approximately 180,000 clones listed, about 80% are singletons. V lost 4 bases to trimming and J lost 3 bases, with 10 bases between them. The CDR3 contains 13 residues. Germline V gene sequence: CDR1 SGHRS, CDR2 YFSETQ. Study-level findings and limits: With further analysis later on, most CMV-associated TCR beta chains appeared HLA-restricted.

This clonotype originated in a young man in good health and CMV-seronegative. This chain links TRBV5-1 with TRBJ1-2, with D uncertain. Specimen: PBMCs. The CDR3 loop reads CASSLRHDYGYTF. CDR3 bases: TGCGCCAGCAGCCTTCGACATGACTATGGCTACACCTTC. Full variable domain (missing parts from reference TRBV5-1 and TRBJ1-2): KAGVTQTPRYLIKTRGQQVTLSCSPISGHRSVSWYQQTPGQGLQFLFEYFSETQRNKGNFPGRFSGRQFSNSRSEMNVSTLELGDSALYLCASSLRHDYGYTFGSGTRLTVV.